These 18 T cell receptor beta chains were sequenced from one sample in a study of T-cell reconstitution after alpha-beta-depleted transplantation in children. The TCRbeta library incorporated unique molecular identifiers. TCRdb used MiXCR to reprocess the PCR reads, holding one entry per CDR3 protein. The repertoire consists of under 150,000 distinct CDR3 sequences, with about a tenth occurring once and the leading ten covering 24%. The specimen was PBMCs, mostly from graft donor cells, collected 180 days after TCRalphabeta/CD19-depleted stem cell transplant. Every receptor here comes from a girl less than two years old who had a stem cell transplant for combined immunodeficiency, so the T cells may come from the graft donor.

This chain connects TRBV20-1 to TRBJ2-7; 8 bases map to TRBD1. V lost 4 bases to trimming and J lost 4 bases; unmatched junction nucleotides: 3. The CDR3 has 12 residues. The germline V gene has CDR1 DFQATT and CDR2 SNEGSKA (reference sequence). In DNA form, the CDR3 reads TGCAGTGCTACCGACAGGGGTTACGAGCAGTACTTC. Its protein is CSATDRGYEQYF.

The chain employs TRBV2 and TRBJ2-7, with D tentatively TRBD1 or TRBD2 (5 bases each). This CDR3 is 19 amino acids long. The germline V gene has CDR1 SNHLY and CDR2 FYNNEI. Deletions cut 4 bases from V and 3 bases from J, with 28 bases between. CDR3 coding DNA: TGTGCCAGCAGTGCCCCCGGGGCTCTCTCACGGTGGCCAGGCTACGAGCAGTACTTC. This codes for CASSAPGALSRWPGYEQYF.

V and J are TRBV9 and TRBJ2-7, with a weak D call TRBD1 (6 bases). Germline V gene data show CDR1 as SGDLS and CDR2 as YYNGEE. V was pared by 5 bases and J by 6 bases, with 15 bases between. The CDR3 extends over 13 amino acids. The CDR3 bases are TGTGCCAGCAGTGTGGCAGGGGAAAGCGAGCAGTACTTC. Amino acids: CASSVAGESEQYF.

This clonotype came up many times. The CDR3 loop reads CASSYLTNLNTEAFF. CDR3 bases: TGTGCCAGCAGTTACCTGACAAATCTTAACACTGAAGCTTTCTTT. The rearrangement uses TRBV6-5 and TRBJ1-1; D is unresolved. CDR3 length: 15 amino acids. Germline CDR1 is MNHEY and CDR2 is SVGAGI. V was pared by 2 bases and J by 2 bases, with 12 bases between.

The genes are TRBV18 and TRBJ1-3, with unresolved D. Germline assignment: CDR1 KGHSH and CDR2 LQKENI. The CDR3 contains 15 residues. V was shortened by 3 bases and J by 0 bases, with 9 bases between the two germline ends. CDR3 amino acids: CASSPVLSSGNTIYF. The DNA of the CDR3 is TGTGCCAGCTCACCTGTTCTGAGCTCTGGAAACACCATATATTTT.

The chain recombines TRBV13 with TRBJ1-1, with TRBD1 matching 11 bases. The CDR3 has 15 amino acids. Trimming cost V 5 bases and J 7 bases; bases outside gene matches: 9. Germline V CDR1 and CDR2: PRHDT, FYEKMQ (reference sequence). The CDR3 sequence is CASSIPGQGAGEAFF. The CDR3 nucleotides read TGTGCCAGCAGCATCCCCGGACAGGGGGCCGGTGAAGCTTTCTTT.

This clonotype was picked up a small number of times. The J gene is TRBJ2-5, the V gene TRBV28; D is unresolved. V lost 8 bases, J lost 0 bases, and 13 bases lay in between. The length of the CDR3 is 14 residues. Germline CDR1 is MDHEN and CDR2 is SYDVKM. Here the CDR3 DNA reads TGTGCCAGCGGATACAGCTCGTACCAAGAGACCCAGTACTTC. This translates into CASGYSSYQETQYF. The full variable domain, completed using reference TRBV28 and TRBJ2-5, is DVKVTQSSRYLVKRTGEKVFLECVQDMDHENMFWYRQDPGLGLRLIYFSYDVKMKEKGDIPEGYSVSREKKERFSLILESASTNQTSMYLCASGYSSYQETQYFGPGTRLLVL.

This clonotype occurred a few times. The chain links TRBV12-3 or TRBV12-4 to TRBJ2-4, with D unresolved. Trimming stripped 7 bases from V and 0 bases from J, with 10 bases between. This CDR3 is built from 14 residues. CDR3 DNA: TGTGCCAGCACCCTAGATGTAGCCAAAAACATTCAGTACTTC. Translation gives CASTLDVAKNIQYF.

This clonotype was seen more than once but under ten times. The CDR3 DNA is TGTGCCAGCAGCCCTGGGACAGGGCCCTACAATGAGCAGTTCTTC. This gives the protein CASSPGTGPYNEQFF. The chain uses TRBV5-5 and TRBJ2-1, with 9 bases fitting TRBD1. Germline V gene data show CDR1 as SGHKS and CDR2 as YYEKEE (reference sequence). The CDR3 has 15 residues. Trimming cost V 4 bases and J 2 bases; bases outside gene matches: 4.

Remarks on this clonotype: At one end, the junction sequence differs from germline, possibly due to a read error. The rearrangement joins TRBV5-1 to TRBJ2-4, with a weak D call TRBD1 (6 bases). Looked up from germline, CDR1 is SGHRS and CDR2 is YFSETQ. The CDR3 loop spans 16 amino acids. CDR3 sequence (DNA): TGCGCCGGCAGCCCCGGACAGCGATTAGCCAAAAACATTCAGTACTTC. Encoded protein: CAGSPGQRLAKNIQYF.

This clonotype has a handful of counts. The J gene is TRBJ2-3, the V gene TRBV24-1; 7 bases are a match to TRBD1. CDR3 size: 16 residues. Germline lookup yields CDR1 KGHDR and CDR2 SFDVKD. After removal of 4 bases from V and 2 bases from J, the junction contained 8 bases not matched to a gene. This chain's CDR3 is CATSDPGTELTDTQYF. The CDR3 DNA reads TGTGCCACCAGTGACCCCGGGACAGAACTCACAGATACGCAGTATTTT.

The chain has TRBV6-2 or TRBV6-3 and TRBJ2-5; 7 bases agree with TRBD1. The germline CDR1 and CDR2 sequences are MNHEY and SVGEGT. CDR3 length: 17 amino acids. The V and J ends lost 3 bases and 0 bases, in that order; junction bases with no gene match: 10. The CDR3 here is CASSYPPPGQYQETQYF. The DNA of the CDR3 is TGTGCCAGCAGTTATCCCCCTCCGGGACAGTACCAAGAGACCCAGTACTTC.

Only a few counts were recorded for this clonotype. The rearrangement joins TRBV20-1 to TRBJ2-5, with unresolved D. Germline assignment: CDR1 DFQATT and CDR2 SNEGSKA (reference sequence). CDR3 length: 12 amino acids. V shed 3 bases and J shed 9 bases, with 14 bases lying between them. The CDR3 bases are TGCAGTGCTAGGGCGTCTAATCTCGCCCAGTACTTC. It encodes CSARASNLAQYF.

The chain joins TRBV11-2 to TRBJ2-5; a possible D gene is TRBD1 (5 bases). From germline, CDR1 is SGHAT and CDR2 FQNNGV. The CDR3 has 18 residues. Trimming took off 1 base at V and 1 base at J, with 19 bases between the two ends. As DNA, the CDR3 is TGTGCCAGCAGCTTAGGCCAGGGTCACGAAAAATTCCAAGAGACCCAGTACTTC. Translation gives CASSLGQGHEKFQETQYF.

This clonotype appeared a few times. V and J are TRBV29-1 and TRBJ1-2; D possibly corresponds to TRBD1 (5 bases). The CDR3 is 14 amino acids. The germline V gene has CDR1 SQVTM and CDR2 ANQGSEA. Trimming took 3 bases from V and 5 from J, leaving 16 bases between them. This CDR3 reads CSVDVGERRYGYTF. The CDR3 nucleotides read TGCAGCGTTGATGTAGGGGAGAGACGTTATGGCTACACCTTC.

The rearrangement uses TRBV25-1 and TRBJ1-3; D remains ambiguous. Germline V gives CDR1 MGHDK, CDR2 SYGVNS. Deletions cut 5 bases from V and 1 base from J, with 12 bases between. CDR3 length equals 15 residues. The CDR3 DNA reads TGTGCCAGCAGTCCGTACCTTGAATCTGGAAACACCATATATTTT. It codes for CASSPYLESGNTIYF.

There are a few counts of this clonotype. Here the CDR3 DNA reads TGTGCCAGCAGATGGGTAGCGGGGAGTAGCACAGATACGCAGTATTTT. It specifies CASRWVAGSSTDTQYF. The J gene is TRBJ2-3, the V gene TRBV12-3 or TRBV12-4, with 8 bases identical to TRBD2. The CDR3 is 16 amino acids. With V trimmed by 6 bases and J by 0 bases, 8 bases remained unmatched.

The chain recombines TRBV10-3 with TRBJ1-4; D uncertain. V was shortened by 8 bases and J by 7 bases, with 14 bases between the two germline ends. The CDR3 runs 13 residues. The V gene's germline CDR1 is ENHRY and CDR2 SYGVKD. CDR3 loop: CAIAPDQAEKLFF. Here the CDR3 DNA reads TGTGCCATCGCTCCCGACCAGGCTGAAAAACTGTTTTTT.